This T cell receptor (beta chain) originates from a study of glioma-infiltrating T cells after dendritic cell vaccination (dated by TCRdb to 2016 to 2017). Context from the whole study: The cohort comprised 15 or so glioblastoma patients from Phase I and II dendritic cell vaccination trials, 9 newly diagnosed and 6 with recurrent disease. Autologous tumor lysate-pulsed dendritic cell vaccination was administered to the patients between 2003 and 2012. To make the vaccine, monocyte-derived dendritic cells were cultured for seven to eight days with IL-4 and GM-CSF and then pulsed overnight with autologous tumor lysate. Patients received three intradermal dendritic cell vaccine injections at biweekly intervals in the arm below the axilla. Deep sequencing of TCR beta CDR3 regions was used to quantify tumor-infiltrating lymphocyte content and compare tumor and blood repertoires in dendritic cell-vaccinated glioblastoma patients. Survival after dendritic cell vaccination was correlated with TCR sequencing metrics, including TIL content and tumor-blood repertoire overlap. Summary of the overall study and its limitations: The response model built on TCR overlap across three groups was characterized as speculative, with prospective validation still needed. The cohort was small and heterogeneous, and full blood and tumor sets were available for few patients, with initial-recurrent tumor pairs available for even fewer patients. Longer time to progression and overall survival after dendritic cell vaccination were predicted by higher estimated pretreatment TIL content. TCR clonality showed no direct relationship with survival, which suggests that a diverse polyclonal response may matter.

From V the trimming removes 6 bases and from J it removes 4 bases, while the gene matches leave 8 bases of the junction unaccounted for. In the germline V gene, CDR1 corresponds to MNHEY and CDR2 to SVGAGI. The CDR3 runs 14 amino acids, cysteine and phenylalanine included. Just the 42-base CDR3 DNA is kept, in frame starting at base 1. To note about this clone: What this receptor recognizes is not known. The input lacks base qualities; no much larger clone sits a single base away. The same CDR3 can be traced to other DNA sequences in this sample.

TCRB CDR3 regions were amplified from approximately 2 ug genomic DNA, or all available DNA if less, using the immunoSEQ assay. The multiplex PCR relied on 60 forward primers for TCR V beta segments and 13 reverse primers for J beta segments. Synthetic control templates were spiked into each sample at limiting dilution to estimate reads per starting template. The Illumina HiSeq System generated sequencing reads of 87 bp. Under the source paper's analysis protocol: PCR and sequencing errors were removed by a nearest neighbor algorithm that merged closely related sequences. TCR overlap was measured as the percentage of unique tumor TCR beta sequences that were also present in the peripheral blood of the same patient. Held by TCRdb, this immuneACCESS table contains in-frame sequences only and omits some clones. Under half of the omission traces to an unresolved V gene where checked; the cause of the rest is unknown. V and J calls plus clone size are reproduced from that table; the DNA served to infer D and trimming. This sample is represented by over 90,000 clones; approximately 84% of them were singletons. The top ten constitute approximately 5.4% of the sample.

The sample's time point label, in plain terms: after dendritic cell vaccination, including at tumor progression/relapse. Patients were selected for having adequate residual fresh-frozen tumor tissue and more than two years of available survival data. An isocitrate dehydrogenase mutation was not carried by any of the glioblastoma patients, although molecular status was otherwise variable. PBMC were collected before vaccination, two weeks after the third vaccination, and at tumor progression if tumor progression occurred. The Qiagen DNeasy Blood extraction Kit was used for extraction of genomic DNA. The TCR originated in a human donor with glioblastoma. The sequenced sample was blood, obtained after dendritic cell vaccination. The chain is assembled from TRBV6-5 and TRBJ2-7, with 8 bases in between that match TRBD1. The nucleotides are TGTGCCAGCAGCCCCGGGACAGGAGTATACGAGCAGTACTTC. This encodes CASSPGTGVYEQYF.